This T cell receptor (beta chain) was retrieved from a study of T cells in Graves' hyperthyroidism and ophthalmopathy. What was amplified from RNA transcripts were TCR beta CDR3 regions. The TCR CDR3 was amplified in a first-round RT-PCR using the HTBI primer set. TCRdb ran MiXCR on the multiplex PCR reads and lists one entry per CDR3 protein. The table lists roughly 380,000 distinct CDR3 sequences, about 15% of them singletons, with 9.5% to 11% in the top ten. This clonotype was detected ten times or more. Germline CDR1 is MNHNS and CDR2 is SASEGT. The CDR3 sequence is 12 residues long. The V segment lost 8 bases and the J segment 7 bases; nucleotides outside the gene matches: 6.

This clonotype was sampled from a woman in her sixties with Graves' hyperthyroidism. The chain uses TRBV6-1 and TRBJ2-7, with 9 positions matching TRBD1. Sequencing was carried out using blood. CDR3 protein: CASGTGGGEQYF. Written as DNA, the CDR3 is TGTGCCAGCGGAACAGGGGGCGGAGAGCAGTACTTC.